The 19 T cell receptor beta chains below come from one sample, sequenced in a study of CD8 T cells in ankylosing spondylitis. The study, taken as a whole, reports: The study identified a TCR beta motif of eight highly homologous variants that appeared characteristic of ankylosing spondylitis blood.

What these receptors recognize is not known. TCRdb re-called the 5' RACE reads with MiXCR, one entry per CDR3 protein. The sample lists about 540,000 distinct CDR3 sequences, roughly 12% occurring once. The sequencing input was blood, either unsorted or a sorted T cell fraction (not recorded which). The receptors here all came from a male donor with ankylosing spondylitis.

J is TRBJ2-7 and V is TRBV7-9; D is undetermined. Germline V lookup: CDR1 SEHNR, CDR2 FQNEAQ (reference sequence). The CDR3 is made up of 14 amino acids. V was cut by 3 bases and J by 4 bases, with 13 bases left in between. The CDR3 sequence: CASSLPGSAYEQYV. CDR3 in DNA: TGTGCCAGCAGCTTGCCAGGTTCAGCATACGAGCAGTACGTC.

The rearrangement links TRBV7-2 to TRBJ2-3; D not resolved. In germline, CDR1 is SGHTA, CDR2 FQGNSA. The length of the CDR3 is 14 residues. V was pared by 2 bases and J by 2 bases, with 8 bases between. The CDR3 sequence is CASSLYMTTDTQYF. The CDR3 DNA reads as TGTGCCAGCAGCTTATACATGACCACAGATACGCAGTATTTT. Complete variable domain (other parts from reference TRBV7-2 and TRBJ2-3): GAGVSQSPSNKVTEKGKDVELRCDPISGHTALYWYRQSLGQGLEFLIYFQGNSAPDKSGLPSDRFSAERTGGSVSTLTIQRTQQEDSAVYLCASSLYMTTDTQYFGPGTRLTVL.

This clonotype was picked up many times. The chain is built from TRBV10-2 and TRBJ2-1, with TRBD1 matching over 7 bases. This CDR3 is 15 amino acids long. The V segment lost 3 bases and the J segment 3 bases; nucleotides outside the gene matches: 5. Germline V gene sequence: CDR1 WSHSY, CDR2 SAAADI. The CDR3 here is CASSERGQFYNEQFF. Written as DNA, the CDR3 is TGCGCCAGCAGTGAAAGGGGGCAGTTCTACAATGAGCAGTTCTTC.

Only a few counts were recorded for this clonotype. The gene calls are TRBV15 and TRBJ2-1; the match to TRBD2 covers 7 bases. CDR1 is LNHNV, CDR2 YYDKDF, per germline (reference sequence). There are 14 residues in the CDR3. The ends lost 1 base at V and 8 bases at J; junction bases unmatched: 5. CDR3 coding DNA: TGTGCCACCAGCAGAGGGGTAGGGAGGGATGAGCAGTTCTTC. Amino acid sequence: CATSRGVGRDEQFF. The full variable domain, with the rest looked up from reference TRBV15 and TRBJ2-1, is DAMVIQNPRYQVTQFGKPVTLSCSQTLNHNVMYWYQQKSSQAPKLLFHYYDKDFNNEADTPDNFQSRRPNTSFCFLDIRSPGLGDTAMYLCATSRGVGRDEQFFGPGTRLTVL.

This clonotype has more than one count but fewer than ten. The rearrangement uses TRBV5-1 and TRBJ1-2; D is unresolved. V was clipped by 1 base and J by 2 bases, with 12 bases between them. This CDR3 region has 15 residues. The germline gives CDR1 SGHRS, CDR2 YFSETQ. CDR3 DNA sequence: TGCGCCAGCAGCTTGAACCCACCTTCCAACTATGGCTACACCTTC. It is translated as CASSLNPPSNYGYTF. The complete variable domain, with remaining parts taken from reference TRBV5-1 and TRBJ1-2, reads KAGVTQTPRYLIKTRGQQVTLSCSPISGHRSVSWYQQTPGQGLQFLFEYFSETQRNKGNFPGRFSGRQFSNSRSEMNVSTLELGDSALYLCASSLNPPSNYGYTFGSGTRLTVV.

This clonotype has a count of ten or more. V usage is TRBV20-1 and J usage is TRBJ1-1; no reliable D call. CDR3 length equals 13 residues. Germline V gives CDR1 DFQATT, CDR2 SNEGSKA (reference sequence). V was cut by 5 bases and J by 3 bases, with 13 bases left in between. CDR3 sequence: CSALGQVYTEAFF. CDR3 bases: TGCAGTGCTTTGGGTCAAGTCTACACTGAAGCTTTCTTT.

This clonotype was counted many times. The rearrangement joins TRBV24-1 to TRBJ2-5; the match to TRBD1 covers 7 bases. The CDR3 runs to 16 residues. Germline V gene sequence: CDR1 KGHDR, CDR2 SFDVKD. Trimming took 4 bases from V and 4 from J; bases not matched to a gene: 11. The CDR3 bases are TGTGCCACCAGTGAGGAAAACAGGGGTTCGGTAGAGACCCAGTACTTC. Its protein is CATSEENRGSVETQYF.

This CDR3 is CSARDYGGQGYNEQFF. In nucleotides, the CDR3 is TGCAGTGCTAGAGATTACGGGGGACAGGGGTACAATGAGCAGTTCTTC. The rearrangement joins TRBV20-1 to TRBJ2-1, with 10 bases fitting TRBD1. Per the germline V gene, CDR1 is DFQATT and CDR2 is SNEGSKA (reference sequence). The trim removed 0 bases at V and 4 bases at J, leaving 6 bases unmatched. The CDR3 covers 16 residues.

This clonotype was seen a few times. CDR3 DNA: TGTGCCAGCAGCTCAAGATCAGGCAATGAGCAGTTCTTC. Its protein product is CASSSRSGNEQFF. V usage is TRBV7-2 and J usage is TRBJ2-1; D unresolved. The germline V gene encodes CDR1 SGHTA and CDR2 FQGNSA. This CDR3 contains 13 residues. With 4 bases removed from V and 6 bases from J, the gap between germline ends came to 10 bases.

The chain is built from TRBV20-1 and TRBJ2-2, with TRBD1 matching over 9 bases. With V trimmed by 1 base and J by 6 bases, 3 bases remained unmatched. The CDR3 has 14 residues. CDR1 and CDR2 from the germline V gene are DFQATT and SNEGSKA (reference sequence). The CDR3 DNA is TGCAGTGCTAGAGGACAGGGGGTGGCCGGGGAGCTGTTTTTT. Encoded protein: CSARGQGVAGELFF.

This clonotype was observed a handful of times. The V gene is TRBV20-1, the J gene TRBJ1-1; D is undetermined. The CDR3 has 13 residues. Trimming removed 2 bases at V and 5 bases at J, with 12 bases between. In germline, CDR1 is DFQATT, CDR2 SNEGSKA (reference sequence). The DNA for the CDR3 is TGCAGTGCTAGACTGACGACGGGGACTGAAGCTTTCTTT. Protein product: CSARLTTGTEAFF.

This clonotype has only a few counts. This chain connects TRBV18 to TRBJ2-5; D is unresolved. The CDR3 sequence is 12 residues long. Trimming left V 2 bases short and J 6 bases short, with 7 bases between. Germline CDR1 reads KGHSH; CDR2 reads LQKENI. CDR3 loop: CASSPSLQTQYF. The CDR3 DNA follows: TGTGCCAGCTCACCAAGTCTCCAGACCCAGTACTTC.

V is TRBV5-5 and J is TRBJ2-3; 10 bases line up with TRBD2. Per germline, CDR1 SGHKS and CDR2 YYEKEE (reference sequence). Trimming at V came to 0 bases and at J to 5 bases, leaving 0 bases not matched to a gene. The CDR3 loop spans 14 amino acids. The CDR3 DNA reads as TGTGCCAGCAGCTTGGCTAGCGGGAGAGATACGCAGTATTTT. Its translation: CASSLASGRDTQYF.

Ten or more counts support this clonotype. The gene calls are TRBV12-3 or TRBV12-4 and TRBJ1-1, with D unclear. The CDR3 consists of 13 residues. Between the trimmed V and J ends, which lost 6 bases and 1 base, there was a span of 9 bases. The CDR3 loop reads CASSRASNTEAFF. In DNA form, the CDR3 reads TGTGCCAGCAGCCGGGCCTCGAACACTGAAGCTTTCTTT.

V and J are TRBV16 and TRBJ2-1; D possibly corresponds to TRBD1 (7 bases). Germline V gene sequence: CDR1 KGHSY, CDR2 FQNENV. CDR3 length equals 15 residues. V gave up 2 bases and J gave up 2 bases, with 10 bases separating them. The CDR3 region is CASSQGGTAYNEQFF. For the CDR3, the DNA is TGTGCCAGCAGCCAAGGAGGGACAGCCTACAATGAGCAGTTCTTC.

The chain has TRBV7-8 and TRBJ1-2; perhaps TRBD1 as D (5 bases). The length of the CDR3 is 17 residues. Trimming took off 1 base at V and 4 bases at J, with 19 bases between the two ends. Germline CDR1 and CDR2: SGHVS and FQNEAQ. CDR3 coding DNA: TGTGCCAGCAGCTTAGTCTATTTGGGGGACGAAGCCTATGGCTACACCTTC. Its protein product is CASSLVYLGDEAYGYTF.

The rearrangement uses TRBV20-1 and TRBJ2-2, with D possibly being TRBD1 or TRBD2 (5 bases each). V was shortened by 5 bases and J by 4 bases, with 17 bases between the two germline ends. CDR3 length equals 15 residues. Germline V gene sequence: CDR1 DFQATT, CDR2 SNEGSKA (reference sequence). The CDR3 loop is CSAVRRGEITGELFF. The CDR3 DNA is TGCAGTGCTGTTCGACGGGGCGAGATCACCGGGGAGCTGTTTTTT.

This clonotype has a handful of counts. The chain is built from TRBV20-1 and TRBJ1-1, with a tentative D call TRBD1 (5 bases). The V gene's germline CDR1 is DFQATT and CDR2 SNEGSKA (reference sequence). The germline V and J ends were trimmed by 0 bases and 2 bases, with 13 bases remaining between them. The CDR3 covers 15 residues. Written as DNA, the CDR3 is TGCAGTGCTAGAGATGGGGGGTCCGCTAACACTGAAGCTTTCTTT. Amino acid sequence: CSARDGGSANTEAFF.

This clonotype was counted at least ten times. The rearrangement uses TRBV29-1 and TRBJ1-5, with no clear D. V gave up 5 bases and J gave up 7 bases, with 15 bases separating them. Germline loops: CDR1 SQVTM, CDR2 ANQGSEA. CDR3 length: 13 residues. CDR3 sequence: CSVRERADQPQHF. As DNA, the CDR3 is TGCAGCGTTCGAGAGCGGGCCGACCAGCCCCAGCATTTT.